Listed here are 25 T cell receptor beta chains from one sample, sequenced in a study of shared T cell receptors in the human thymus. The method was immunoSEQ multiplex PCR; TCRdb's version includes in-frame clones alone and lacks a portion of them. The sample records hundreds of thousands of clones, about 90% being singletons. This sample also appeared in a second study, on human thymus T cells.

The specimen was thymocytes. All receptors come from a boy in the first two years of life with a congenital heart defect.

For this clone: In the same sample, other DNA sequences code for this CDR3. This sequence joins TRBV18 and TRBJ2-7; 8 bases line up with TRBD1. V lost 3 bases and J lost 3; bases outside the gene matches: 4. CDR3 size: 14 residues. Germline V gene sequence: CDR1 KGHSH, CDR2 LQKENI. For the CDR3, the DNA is TGTGCCAGCTCACCTGGACAGGGATACTACGAGCAGTACTTC. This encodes CASSPGQGYYEQYF.

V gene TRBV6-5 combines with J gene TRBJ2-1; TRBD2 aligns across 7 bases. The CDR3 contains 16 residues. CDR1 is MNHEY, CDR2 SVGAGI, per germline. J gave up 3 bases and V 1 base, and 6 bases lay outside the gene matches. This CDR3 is CASSYFGGRGYNEQFF. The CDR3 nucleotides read TGTGCCAGCAGTTACTTCGGTGGGAGGGGCTACAATGAGCAGTTCTTC.

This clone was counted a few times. The CDR3 sequence is CASHQDIKKKLFF. The DNA for the CDR3 is TGTGCCAGCCATCAGGACATTAAGAAAAAACTGTTTTTT. The chain employs TRBV19 and TRBJ1-4; TRBD1 might be the D (5 bases). V was pared by 9 bases and J by 9 bases, with 17 bases between. The CDR3 consists of 13 residues. From germline, CDR1 is LNHDA and CDR2 SQIVND (reference sequence).

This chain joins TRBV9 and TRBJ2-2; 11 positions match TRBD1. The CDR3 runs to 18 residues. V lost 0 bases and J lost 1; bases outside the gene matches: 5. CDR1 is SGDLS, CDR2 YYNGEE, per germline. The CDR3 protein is CASSVEGQGGKNTGELFF. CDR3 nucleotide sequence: TGTGCCAGCAGCGTAGAGGGACAGGGGGGAAAGAACACCGGGGAGCTGTTTTTT.

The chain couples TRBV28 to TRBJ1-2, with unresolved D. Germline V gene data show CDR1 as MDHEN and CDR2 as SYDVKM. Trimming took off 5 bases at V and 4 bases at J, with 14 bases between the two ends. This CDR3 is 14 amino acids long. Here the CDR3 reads CASSRAELGYGYTF. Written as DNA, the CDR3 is TGTGCCAGCAGTCGCGCGGAACTCGGCTATGGCTACACCTTC.

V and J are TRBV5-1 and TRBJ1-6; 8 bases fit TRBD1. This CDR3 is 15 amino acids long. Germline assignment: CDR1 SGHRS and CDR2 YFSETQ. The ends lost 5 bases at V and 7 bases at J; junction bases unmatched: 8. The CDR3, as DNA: TGCGCCAGCAGGGAAACAGGGGGATTGAATTCACCCCTCCACTTT. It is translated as CASRETGGLNSPLHF.

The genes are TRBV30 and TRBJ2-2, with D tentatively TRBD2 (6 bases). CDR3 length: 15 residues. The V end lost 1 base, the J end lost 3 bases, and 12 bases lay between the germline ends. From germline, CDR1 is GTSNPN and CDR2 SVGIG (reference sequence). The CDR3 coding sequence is TGTGCCTGGAGTGGTCATTGGGGGGACACCGGGGAGCTGTTTTTT. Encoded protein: CAWSGHWGDTGELFF.

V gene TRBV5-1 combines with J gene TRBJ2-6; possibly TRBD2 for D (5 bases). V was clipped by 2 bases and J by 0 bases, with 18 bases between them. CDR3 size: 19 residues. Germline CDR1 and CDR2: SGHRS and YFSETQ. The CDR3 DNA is TGCGCCAGCAGCTTTAGCATCGACGGAGGATTCTCTGGGGCCAACGTCCTGACTTTC. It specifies CASSFSIDGGFSGANVLTF.

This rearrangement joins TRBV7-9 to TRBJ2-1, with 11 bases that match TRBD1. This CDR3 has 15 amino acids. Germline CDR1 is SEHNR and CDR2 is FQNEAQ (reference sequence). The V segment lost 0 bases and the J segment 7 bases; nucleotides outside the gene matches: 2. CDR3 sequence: CASSLAGQGANEQFF. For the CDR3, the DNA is TGTGCCAGCAGCTTAGCAGGACAGGGGGCGAATGAGCAGTTCTTC.

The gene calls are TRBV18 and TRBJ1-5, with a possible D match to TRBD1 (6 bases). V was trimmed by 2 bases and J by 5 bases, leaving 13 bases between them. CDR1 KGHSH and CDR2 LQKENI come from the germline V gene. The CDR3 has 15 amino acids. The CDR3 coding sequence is TGTGCCAGCTCACCATTCAGGGGTGAACATCAGCCCCAGCATTTT. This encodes CASSPFRGEHQPQHF.

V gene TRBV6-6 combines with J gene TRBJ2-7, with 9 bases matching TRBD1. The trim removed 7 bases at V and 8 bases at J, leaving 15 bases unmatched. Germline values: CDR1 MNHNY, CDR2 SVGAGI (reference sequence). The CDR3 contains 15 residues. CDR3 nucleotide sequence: TGTGCCAGCAACAAAGGGACAGGGAGGCAAGATAAGCAGTACTTC. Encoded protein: CASNKGTGRQDKQYF.

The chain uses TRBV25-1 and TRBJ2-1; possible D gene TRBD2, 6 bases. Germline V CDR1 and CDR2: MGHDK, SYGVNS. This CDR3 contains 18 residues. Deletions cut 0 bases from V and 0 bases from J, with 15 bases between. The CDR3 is CASSEYGIRRDSYNEQFF. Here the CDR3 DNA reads TGTGCCAGCAGTGAATATGGAATCCGGAGGGACTCCTACAATGAGCAGTTCTTC.

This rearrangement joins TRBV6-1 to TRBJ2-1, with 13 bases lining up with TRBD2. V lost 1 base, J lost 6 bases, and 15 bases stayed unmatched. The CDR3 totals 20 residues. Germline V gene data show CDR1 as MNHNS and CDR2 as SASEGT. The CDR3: CASSEVIGGLAGPPGNEQFF. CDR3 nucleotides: TGTGCCAGCAGTGAAGTTATAGGGGGACTAGCGGGGCCCCCGGGCAATGAGCAGTTCTTC.

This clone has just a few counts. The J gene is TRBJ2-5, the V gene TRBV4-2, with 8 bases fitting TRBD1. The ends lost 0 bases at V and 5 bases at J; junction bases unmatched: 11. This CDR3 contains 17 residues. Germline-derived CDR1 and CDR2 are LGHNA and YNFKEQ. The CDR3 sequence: CASSQEPPGGIVETQYF. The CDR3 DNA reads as TGTGCCAGCAGCCAAGAACCCCCAGGGGGCATAGTGGAGACCCAGTACTTC.

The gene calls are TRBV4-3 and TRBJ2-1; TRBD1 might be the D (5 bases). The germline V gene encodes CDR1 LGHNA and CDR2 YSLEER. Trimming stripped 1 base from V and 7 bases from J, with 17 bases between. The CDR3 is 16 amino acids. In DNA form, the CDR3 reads TGCGCCAGCAGCCAAGCTGACAGCCAAGGAGAAAATGAGCAGTTCTTC. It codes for CASSQADSQGENEQFF.

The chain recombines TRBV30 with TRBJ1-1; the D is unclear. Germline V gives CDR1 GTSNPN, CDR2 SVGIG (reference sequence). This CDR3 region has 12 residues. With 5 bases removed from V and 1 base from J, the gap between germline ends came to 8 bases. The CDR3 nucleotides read TGTGCCTGGGTCTTTAGGAACACTGAAGCTTTCTTT. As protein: CAWVFRNTEAFF. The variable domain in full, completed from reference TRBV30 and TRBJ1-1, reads SQTIHQWPATLVQPVGSPLSLECTVEGTSNPNLYWYRQAAGRGLQLLFYSVGIGQISSEVPQNLSASRPQDRQFILSSKKLLLSDSGFYLCAWVFRNTEAFFGQGTRLTVV.

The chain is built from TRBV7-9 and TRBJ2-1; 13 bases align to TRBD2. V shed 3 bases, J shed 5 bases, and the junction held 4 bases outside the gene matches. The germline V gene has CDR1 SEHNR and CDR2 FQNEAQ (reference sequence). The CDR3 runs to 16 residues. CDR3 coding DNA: TGTGCCAGCAGCTTCATGGGACTAGCGGGAAACAATGAGCAGTTCTTC. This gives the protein CASSFMGLAGNNEQFF.

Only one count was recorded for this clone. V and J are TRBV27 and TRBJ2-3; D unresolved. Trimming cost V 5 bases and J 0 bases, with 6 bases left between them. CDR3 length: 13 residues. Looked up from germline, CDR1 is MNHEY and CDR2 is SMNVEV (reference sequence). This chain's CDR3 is CASSTSSTDTQYF. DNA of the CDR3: TGTGCCAGCAGTACTTCTAGCACAGATACGCAGTATTTT.

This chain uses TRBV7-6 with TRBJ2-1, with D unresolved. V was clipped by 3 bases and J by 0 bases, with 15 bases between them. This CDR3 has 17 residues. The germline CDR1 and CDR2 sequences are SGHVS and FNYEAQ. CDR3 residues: CASSFPPFLSSYNEQFF. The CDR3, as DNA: TGTGCCAGCAGCTTCCCCCCTTTCCTTAGCTCCTACAATGAGCAGTTCTTC.

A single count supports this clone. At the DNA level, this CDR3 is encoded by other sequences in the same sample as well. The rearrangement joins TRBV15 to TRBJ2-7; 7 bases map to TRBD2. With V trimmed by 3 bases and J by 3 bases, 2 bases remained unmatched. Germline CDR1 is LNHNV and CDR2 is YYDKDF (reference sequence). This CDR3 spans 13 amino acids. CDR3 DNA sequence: TGTGCCACCAGCAGGGGGGGGAGCTACGAGCAGTACTTC. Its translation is CATSRGGSYEQYF.

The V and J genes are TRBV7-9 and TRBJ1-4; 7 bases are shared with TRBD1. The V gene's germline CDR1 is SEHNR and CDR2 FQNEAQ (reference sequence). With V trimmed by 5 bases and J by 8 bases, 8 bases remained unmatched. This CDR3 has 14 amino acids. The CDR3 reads CASSNHRQGEKLFF. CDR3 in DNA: TGTGCCAGCAGCAACCACCGACAGGGCGAAAAACTGTTTTTT.

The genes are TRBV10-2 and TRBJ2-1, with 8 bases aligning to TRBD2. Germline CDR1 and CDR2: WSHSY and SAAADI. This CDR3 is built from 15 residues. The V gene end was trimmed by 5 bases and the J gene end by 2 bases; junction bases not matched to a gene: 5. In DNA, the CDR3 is TGCGCCAGCAGTTTCGGGAGGGCCGCCTACAATGAGCAGTTCTTC. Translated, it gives CASSFGRAAYNEQFF.

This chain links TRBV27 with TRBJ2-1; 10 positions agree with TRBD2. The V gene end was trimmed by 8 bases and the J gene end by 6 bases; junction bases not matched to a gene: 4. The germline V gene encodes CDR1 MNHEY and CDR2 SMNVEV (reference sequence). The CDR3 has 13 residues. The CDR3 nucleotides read TGTGCCAGCTGCCTAGCGGGAGTCAATGAGCAGTTCTTC. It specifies CASCLAGVNEQFF.

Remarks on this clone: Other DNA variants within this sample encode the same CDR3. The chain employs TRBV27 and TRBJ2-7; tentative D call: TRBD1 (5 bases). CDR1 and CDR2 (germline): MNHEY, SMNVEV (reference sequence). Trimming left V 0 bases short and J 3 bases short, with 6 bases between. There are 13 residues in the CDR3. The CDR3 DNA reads TGTGCCAGCAGTTTATCTCAGGGCTACGAGCAGTACTTC. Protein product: CASSLSQGYEQYF.

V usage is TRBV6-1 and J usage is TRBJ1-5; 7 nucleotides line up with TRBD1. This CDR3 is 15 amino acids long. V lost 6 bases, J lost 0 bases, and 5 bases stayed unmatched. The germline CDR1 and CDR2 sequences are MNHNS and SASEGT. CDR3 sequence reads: CASSTGTVSNQPQHF. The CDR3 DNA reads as TGTGCCAGCAGCACCGGGACAGTTAGCAATCAGCCCCAGCATTTT.